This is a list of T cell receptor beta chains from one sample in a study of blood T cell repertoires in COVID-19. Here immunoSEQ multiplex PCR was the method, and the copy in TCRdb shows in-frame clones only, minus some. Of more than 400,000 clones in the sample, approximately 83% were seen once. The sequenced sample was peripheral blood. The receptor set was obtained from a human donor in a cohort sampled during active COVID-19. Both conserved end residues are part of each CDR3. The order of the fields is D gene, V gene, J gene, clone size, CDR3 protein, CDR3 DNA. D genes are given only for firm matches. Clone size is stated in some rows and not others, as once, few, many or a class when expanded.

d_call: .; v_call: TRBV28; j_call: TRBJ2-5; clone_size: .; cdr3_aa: CASGPTNRGGLGETQYF; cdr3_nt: TGTGCCAGCGGACCTACCAACCGAGGGGGATTAGGAGAGACCCAGTACTTC
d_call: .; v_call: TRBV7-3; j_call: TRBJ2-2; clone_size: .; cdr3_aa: CASSPRGENTGELFF; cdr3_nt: TGTGCCAGCAGCCCCAGGGGCGAAAACACCGGGGAGCTGTTTTTT
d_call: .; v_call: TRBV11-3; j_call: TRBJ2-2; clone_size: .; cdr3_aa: CASSYDSSTNTGELFF; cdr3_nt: TGTGCCAGCAGCTACGACAGTTCGACTAACACCGGGGAGCTGTTTTTT
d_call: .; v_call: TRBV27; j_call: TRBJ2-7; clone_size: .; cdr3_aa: CASSLSRRPSPYEQYF; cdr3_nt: TGTGCCAGCAGTTTATCTAGGCGGCCAAGTCCCTACGAGCAGTACTTC
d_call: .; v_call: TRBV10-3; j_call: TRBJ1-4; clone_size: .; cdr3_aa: CAIGADNEKLFF; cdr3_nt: TGTGCCATCGGGGCCGATAATGAAAAACTGTTTTTT
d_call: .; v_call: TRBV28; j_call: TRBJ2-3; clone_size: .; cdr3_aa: CASSTNRGSTDTQYF; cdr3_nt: TGTGCCAGCAGTACCAACCGGGGGAGCACAGATACGCAGTATTTT
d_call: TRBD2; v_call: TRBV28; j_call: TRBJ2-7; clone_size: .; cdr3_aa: CASSLPSGSSYEQYF; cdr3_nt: TGTGCCAGCAGTTTACCTAGCGGGAGCTCCTACGAGCAGTACTTC
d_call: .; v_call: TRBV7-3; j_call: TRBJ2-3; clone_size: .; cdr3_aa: CASSPRERNTQYF; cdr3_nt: TGTGCCAGCAGCCCCCGTGAGAGGAATACGCAGTATTTT
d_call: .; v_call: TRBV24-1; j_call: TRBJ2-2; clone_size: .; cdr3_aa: CATSDPAGTGELFF; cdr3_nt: TGTGCCACCAGTGATCCGGCAGGCACCGGGGAGCTGTTTTTT
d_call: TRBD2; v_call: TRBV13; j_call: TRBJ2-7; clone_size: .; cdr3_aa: CASSSYRLAGEGEQYF; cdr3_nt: TGTGCCAGCAGCTCCTACAGACTAGCGGGAGAAGGCGAGCAGTACTTC
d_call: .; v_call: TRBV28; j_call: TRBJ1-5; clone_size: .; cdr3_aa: CASSLGGEPQHF; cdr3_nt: TGTGCCAGCAGTTTAGGGGGGGAGCCCCAGCATTTT
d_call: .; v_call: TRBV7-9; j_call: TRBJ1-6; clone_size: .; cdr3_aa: CASRPKAQGGQGALHF; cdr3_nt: TGTGCCAGCAGACCTAAAGCACAGGGCGGGCAAGGGGCCCTCCACTTT
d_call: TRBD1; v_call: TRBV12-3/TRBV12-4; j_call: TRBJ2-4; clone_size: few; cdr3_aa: CASSPTGGVTQYF; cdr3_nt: TGTGCCAGCAGCCCTACAGGGGGCGTTACTCAGTACTTC
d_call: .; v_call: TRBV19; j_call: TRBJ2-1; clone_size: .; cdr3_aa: CASSFHRAEDYNEQFF; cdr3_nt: TGTGCCAGTAGTTTCCACAGGGCTGAGGACTACAATGAGCAGTTCTTC
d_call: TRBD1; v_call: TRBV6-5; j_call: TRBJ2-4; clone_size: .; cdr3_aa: CASRIGQGNIQYF; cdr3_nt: TGTGCCAGCAGGATAGGACAGGGGAACATTCAGTACTTC
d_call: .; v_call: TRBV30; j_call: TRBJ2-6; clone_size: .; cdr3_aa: CAWSVLVSAGANVLTF; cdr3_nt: TGTGCCTGGAGTGTACTGGTTAGTGCTGGGGCCAACGTCCTGACTTTC
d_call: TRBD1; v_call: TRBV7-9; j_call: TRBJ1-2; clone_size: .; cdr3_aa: CASSGAGGNYGYTF; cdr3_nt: TGTGCCAGCAGCGGGGCAGGGGGTAACTATGGCTACACCTTC
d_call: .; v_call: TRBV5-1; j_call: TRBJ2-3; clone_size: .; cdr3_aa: CASSSITDTQYF; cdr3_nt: TGCGCCAGCAGCTCCATCACAGATACGCAGTATTTT
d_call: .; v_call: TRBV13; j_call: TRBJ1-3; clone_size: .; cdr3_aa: CASSLERFSGNTIYF; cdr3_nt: TGTGCCAGCAGCTTAGAACGGTTCTCTGGAAACACCATATATTTT
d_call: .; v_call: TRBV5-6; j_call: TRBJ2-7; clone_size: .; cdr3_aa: CASSLMSGSSYEQYF; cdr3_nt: TGTGCCAGCAGCTTGATGAGCGGGTCCTCCTACGAGCAGTACTTC
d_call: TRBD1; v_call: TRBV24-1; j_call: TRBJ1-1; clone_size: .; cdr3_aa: CATRGTDPNTEAFF; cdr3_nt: TGTGCCACCAGGGGGACAGACCCGAACACTGAAGCTTTCTTT
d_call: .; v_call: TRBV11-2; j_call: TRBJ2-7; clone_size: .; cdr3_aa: CASSSIQRRPYEQYF; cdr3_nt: TGTGCCAGCAGCTCCATCCAGCGGAGACCCTACGAGCAGTACTTC
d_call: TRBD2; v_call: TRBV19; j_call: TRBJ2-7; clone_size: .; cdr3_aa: CASSISSGRVNEQYF; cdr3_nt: TGTGCCAGTAGTATATCCAGCGGGAGGGTCAACGAGCAGTACTTC
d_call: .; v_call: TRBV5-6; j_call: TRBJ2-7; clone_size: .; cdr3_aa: CASSGGWNEQYF; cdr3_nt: TGTGCCAGCAGCGGAGGGTGGAACGAGCAGTACTTC
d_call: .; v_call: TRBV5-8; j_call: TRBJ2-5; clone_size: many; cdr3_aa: CASSLVRFQETQYF; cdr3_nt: TGTGCCAGCAGCCTCGTGCGGTTCCAAGAGACCCAGTACTTC
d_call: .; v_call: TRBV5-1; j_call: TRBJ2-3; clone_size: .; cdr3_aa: CASSLVSGVWTDTQYF; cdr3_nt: TGCGCCAGCAGCTTGGTGTCAGGGGTCTGGACAGATACGCAGTATTTT
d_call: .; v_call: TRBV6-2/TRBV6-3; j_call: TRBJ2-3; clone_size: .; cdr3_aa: CASSYEQPGDTQYF; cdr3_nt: TGTGCCAGCAGTTACGAACAACCGGGGGATACGCAGTATTTT
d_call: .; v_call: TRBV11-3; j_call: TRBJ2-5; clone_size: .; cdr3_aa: CASSPGAHPETQYF; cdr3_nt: TGTGCCAGCAGCCCTGGGGCCCACCCAGAGACCCAGTACTTC